This TCR beta chain was sequenced in a study of identical twins. From the 5' RACE reads, TCRdb called clonotypes with MiXCR, one entry per CDR3 protein. The sample consists of approximately 1.8 million distinct CDR3 sequences, about 31% of them appearing once. Input material: cord blood. The sequence derives from a newborn girl in good health.

In DNA, the CDR3 is TGTGCCAGCAGCGCCGCGGGGGGGACTATTCAGCCCCAGCATTTT. Its protein is CASSAAGGTIQPQHF. The chain joins TRBV4-2 to TRBJ1-5; TRBD1 might be the D (5 bases). This CDR3 region has 15 residues. Looked up from germline, CDR1 is LGHNA and CDR2 is YNFKEQ. V was trimmed by 5 bases and J by 6 bases, leaving 17 bases between them.